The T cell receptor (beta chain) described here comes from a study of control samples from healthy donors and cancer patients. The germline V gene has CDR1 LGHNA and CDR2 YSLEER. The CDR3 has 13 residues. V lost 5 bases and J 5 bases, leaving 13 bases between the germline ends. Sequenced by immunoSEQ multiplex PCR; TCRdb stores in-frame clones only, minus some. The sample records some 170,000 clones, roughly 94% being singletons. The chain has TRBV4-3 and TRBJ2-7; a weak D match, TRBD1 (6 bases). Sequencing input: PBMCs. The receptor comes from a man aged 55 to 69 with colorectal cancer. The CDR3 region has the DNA TGCGCCAGCAGCTTAGGGGGAAGAAACGAGCAGTACTTC. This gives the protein CASSLGGRNEQYF.